This T cell receptor (beta chain) appears in the sequencing data of a study of T cells in Graves' hyperthyroidism and ophthalmopathy. Study in general: Staff took peripheral blood when the initial diagnosis was made, before any treatment began.

RNA transcripts gave rise to amplified TCR beta CDR3 regions. An initial round of RT-PCR targeting the TCR CDR3 relied on the HTBI primer set. TCRdb re-called the multiplex PCR reads through MiXCR, storing one row per CDR3 protein. Of about 600,000 distinct CDR3 sequences in the sample, about 16% are singletons; the top ten hold about 3.5%. V lost 6 bases and J lost 2, with 21 bases in between. Germline CDR1 and CDR2: SNHLY and FYNNEI. This CDR3 is 17 amino acids long. Input material: blood. The receptor was isolated from a woman between 40 and 50 years old with Graves' ophthalmopathy. The chain recombines TRBV2 with TRBJ2-3; D unclear. The CDR3 region has the DNA TGTGCCAGCAGCTTAGTGGGCTCCCGCGAGGCCACAGATACGCAGTATTTT. This translates into CASSLVGSREATDTQYF. The full variable domain, its missing parts supplied by reference TRBV2 and TRBJ2-3, is EPEVTQTPSHQVTQMGQEVILRCVPISNHLYFYWYRQILGQKVEFLVSFYNNEISEKSEIFDDQFSVERPDGSNFTLKIRSTKLEDSAMYFCASSLVGSREATDTQYFGPGTRLTVL.